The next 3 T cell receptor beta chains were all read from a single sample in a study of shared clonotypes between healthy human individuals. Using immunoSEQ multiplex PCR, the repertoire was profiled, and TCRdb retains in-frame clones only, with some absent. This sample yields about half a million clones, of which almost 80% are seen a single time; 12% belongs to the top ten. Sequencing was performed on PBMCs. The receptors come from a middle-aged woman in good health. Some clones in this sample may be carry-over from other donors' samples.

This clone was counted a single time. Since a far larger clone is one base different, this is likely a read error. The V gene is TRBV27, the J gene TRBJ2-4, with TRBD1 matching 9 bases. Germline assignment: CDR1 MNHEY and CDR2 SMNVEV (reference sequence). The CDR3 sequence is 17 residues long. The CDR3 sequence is CASSPRDREVVKSIQYF. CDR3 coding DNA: TGTGCCAGCAGTCCCCGGGACAGGGAGGTCGTCAAAAGCATTCAGTACTTC.

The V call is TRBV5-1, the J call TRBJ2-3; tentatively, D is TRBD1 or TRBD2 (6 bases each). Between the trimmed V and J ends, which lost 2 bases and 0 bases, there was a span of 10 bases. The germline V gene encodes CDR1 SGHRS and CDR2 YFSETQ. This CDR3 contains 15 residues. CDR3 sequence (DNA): TGCGCCAGCAGCTTAGGGGGACTGAGCACAGATACGCAGTATTTT. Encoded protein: CASSLGGLSTDTQYF.

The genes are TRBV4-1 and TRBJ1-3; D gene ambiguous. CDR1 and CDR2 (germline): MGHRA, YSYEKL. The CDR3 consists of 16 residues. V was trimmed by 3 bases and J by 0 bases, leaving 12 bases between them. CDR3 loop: CASSHPGRRSGNTIYF. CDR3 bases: TGCGCCAGCAGCCACCCCGGGAGGCGCTCTGGAAACACCATATATTTT.